These 24 T cell receptor beta chains were all obtained from the same sample, sequenced in a study of Ad26.COV2.S vaccination and SARS-CoV-2 variants (dated by TCRdb to the early 2020s). Libraries were made using the immunoSEQ multiplex PCR assay. The table comes from immuneACCESS by way of TCRdb, which keeps in-frame sequences with V and J called. Part of the clones is missing from these tables; in studies checked, under half for an unresolved V gene and the rest for unknown reasons. In all, the sample holds under 250,000 clones, and around nine tenths of those were seen once. The ten largest clones add up to less than 3.5% of the sample. This sample's treatment or condition label indicates: roughly 18 received Ad26.COV2.S at low or high dose, single or two shots; five or six received placebo; per-sample allocation not given. Repertoires of vaccine and placebo recipients were sequenced from samples taken on day 63 after the first injection.

Source: peripheral blood, taken in a trial of Ad26.COV2.S vaccine versus placebo. These receptors all stem from a person aged 18 to 59 who received the Ad26.COV2.S COVID-19 vaccine or a placebo.

CDR3 DNA: TGTGCCAGCAGCCGGCAGGGGGCTGAAGGCTACACCTTC. It codes for CASSRQGAEGYTF. V is TRBV14 and J is TRBJ1-2, with 8 bases that match TRBD1. Germline CDR1 reads SGHDN; CDR2 reads FVKESK. The V gene end was trimmed by 4 bases and the J gene end by 8 bases; junction bases not matched to a gene: 6. The CDR3 is 13 amino acids.

This rearrangement joins TRBV18 to TRBJ2-3; D is possibly TRBD2 (6 bases). Trimming cost V 5 bases and J 0 bases, with 9 bases left between them. Germline V gene data show CDR1 as KGHSH and CDR2 as LQKENI. The CDR3 is 14 residues long. The CDR3 protein is CASSGGVSTDTQYF. The CDR3 DNA reads as TGTGCCAGCTCAGGAGGGGTGAGCACAGATACGCAGTATTTT.

The chain links TRBV5-1 to TRBJ1-6; 11 nucleotides match TRBD1. The V segment lost 1 base and the J segment 7 bases; nucleotides outside the gene matches: 7. Germline CDR1 SGHRS, CDR2 YFSETQ. The CDR3 is 17 residues long. The CDR3 coding sequence is TGCGCCAGCAGCTTGTCTCCCGGGACAGGGGGAAATTCACCCCTCCACTTT. This translates into CASSLSPGTGGNSPLHF.

The chain is built from TRBV15 and TRBJ1-6, with D unclear. Germline CDR1 reads LNHNV; CDR2 reads YYDKDF (reference sequence). The V end lost 6 bases, the J end lost 8 bases, and 14 bases lay between the germline ends. CDR3 length: 14 amino acids. The CDR3 here is CATSLPGHYSPLHF. CDR3 DNA: TGTGCCACCAGTTTACCGGGCCACTATTCACCCCTCCACTTT. Supplemented by reference TRBV15 and TRBJ1-6, the full variable domain reads DAMVIQNPRYQVTQFGKPVTLSCSQTLNHNVMYWYQQKSSQAPKLLFHYYDKDFNNEADTPDNFQSRRPNTSFCFLDIRSPGLGDTAMYLCATSLPGHYSPLHFGNGTRLTVT.

This chain links TRBV10-3 with TRBJ1-4; a weak D match, TRBD1 (6 bases). The germline V and J ends were trimmed by 3 bases and 8 bases, with 10 bases remaining between them. This CDR3 spans 13 amino acids. Germline loops: CDR1 ENHRY, CDR2 SYGVKD. DNA for the CDR3: TGTGCCATCAGTGAACAGGGTAGCGAAAAACTGTTTTTT. Its protein product is CAISEQGSEKLFF.

J is TRBJ1-1 and V is TRBV4-1, with a weak D call TRBD1 (5 bases). The CDR3 is made up of 14 amino acids. V lost 4 bases and J lost 7, with 16 bases in between. The germline gives CDR1 MGHRA, CDR2 YSYEKL. The CDR3 reads CASSLLVGADEAFF. CDR3 in DNA: TGCGCCAGCAGCCTCCTCGTCGGGGCGGATGAAGCTTTCTTT.

This chain joins TRBV7-6 and TRBJ2-5, with 7 bases fitting TRBD1. CDR1 SGHVS and CDR2 FNYEAQ come from the germline V gene. The junction had 5 bases not matched to a gene; V was cut back by 3 bases and J by 1 base. CDR3 length: 15 amino acids. The CDR3 loop is CASSFLGTVQETQYF. CDR3 bases: TGTGCCAGCAGCTTTTTGGGGACAGTCCAAGAGACCCAGTACTTC.

V usage is TRBV29-1 and J usage is TRBJ2-3, with 9 positions matching TRBD1. The CDR3 spans 16 residues. Germline-derived CDR1 and CDR2 are SQVTM and ANQGSEA. Unmatched junction bases numbered 12, after V lost 4 bases and J lost 4 bases. Written as DNA, the CDR3 is TGCAGCGTTGTGGAAGGGGGACAGGGAATCCCAGATACGCAGTATTTT. Protein: CSVVEGGQGIPDTQYF.

The rearrangement uses TRBV7-2 and TRBJ1-1; a weak D match, TRBD1 (5 bases). The CDR3 extends over 15 amino acids. Between the trimmed V and J ends, which lost 1 base and 1 base, there was a span of 10 bases. Germline V CDR1 and CDR2: SGHTA, FQGNSA. The CDR3 loop reads CASSLELGRNTEAFF. The CDR3 bases are TGTGCCAGCAGCTTAGAGTTGGGGCGGAACACTGAAGCTTTCTTT.

J is TRBJ2-1 and V is TRBV7-9, with 10 bases identical to TRBD2. Trimming took 4 bases from V and 4 from J; bases not matched to a gene: 4. Germline V gives CDR1 SEHNR, CDR2 FQNEAQ (reference sequence). The CDR3 length is 15 residues. CDR3 in DNA: TGTGCCAGCAGCTCTCTAGCGGGGGATTACAATGAGCAGTTCTTC. Residues: CASSSLAGDYNEQFF.

The rearrangement links TRBV6-5 to TRBJ2-5, with 9 bases matching TRBD2. Germline CDR1 is MNHEY and CDR2 is SVGAGI. This CDR3 comprises 15 residues. The junction had 7 bases not matched to a gene; V was cut back by 6 bases and J by 2 bases. The CDR3 nucleotides read TGTGCCAGCAGGTCACTAGCGGGCCGTCAAGAGACCCAGTACTTC. Translated, it gives CASRSLAGRQETQYF.

J is TRBJ1-1 and V is TRBV7-3; D call uncertain. Trimming stripped 2 bases from V and 2 bases from J, with 6 bases between. The length of the CDR3 is 13 residues. The germline V gene has CDR1 SGHTA and CDR2 FQGTGA. The CDR3 bases are TGTGCCAGCAGCTTAGCACCCAACACTGAAGCTTTCTTT. Amino acids: CASSLAPNTEAFF.

The sample holds a few counts of this clone. The genes are TRBV7-9 and TRBJ1-5, with D hard to call. The CDR3 runs to 13 residues. Germline V gene sequence: CDR1 SEHNR, CDR2 FQNEAQ (reference sequence). Trimming left V 6 bases short and J 4 bases short, with 10 bases between. CDR3 amino acids: CASSMAGNQPQHF. In nucleotides, the CDR3 is TGTGCCAGCAGTATGGCAGGTAATCAGCCCCAGCATTTT.

The genes are TRBV10-3 and TRBJ2-2; a possible D gene is TRBD2 (7 bases). From germline, CDR1 is ENHRY and CDR2 SYGVKD. With 6 bases removed from V and 5 bases from J, the gap between germline ends came to 10 bases. The CDR3 has 13 residues. CDR3 coding DNA: TGTGCCATCAGGGCGGGGGCGACCGGGGAGCTGTTTTTT. Its protein is CAIRAGATGELFF.

The chain uses TRBV5-1 and TRBJ2-5, with TRBD2 identical over 9 bases. CDR1 is SGHRS, CDR2 YFSETQ, per germline. The CDR3 runs to 14 residues. V dropped 4 bases and J dropped 4; count of bases not matched to a gene: 5. The DNA for the CDR3 is TGCGCCAGCAGCCCCGGGACTAGCCGAGAGACCCAGTACTTC. Translated, it gives CASSPGTSRETQYF.

V usage is TRBV5-1 and J usage is TRBJ1-1, with D uncertain. CDR3 size: 12 residues. V was clipped by 4 bases and J by 5 bases, with 9 bases between them. The V gene's germline CDR1 is SGHRS and CDR2 YFSETQ. The CDR3 here is CASSISGTEAFF. The CDR3 DNA reads as TGCGCCAGCAGCATCTCGGGGACTGAAGCTTTCTTT.

The V gene is TRBV5-4, the J gene TRBJ2-1, with D possibly being TRBD2 (5 bases). The CDR3 consists of 16 residues. Trimming shortened V by 2 bases and J by 3 bases, and 15 bases separated the two germline ends. The germline CDR1 and CDR2 sequences are SGHNT and YYREEE (reference sequence). The CDR3: CASSFKGGLVYNEQFF. DNA of the CDR3: TGTGCCAGCAGCTTCAAGGGCGGGCTAGTCTACAATGAGCAGTTCTTC.

The chain employs TRBV11-3 and TRBJ1-1; D remains unclear. This CDR3 contains 13 residues. Trimming shortened V by 1 base and J by 4 bases, and 7 bases separated the two germline ends. Looked up from germline, CDR1 is SGHNT and CDR2 is YENEEA. The CDR3 here is CASSLGQATEAFF. CDR3 DNA sequence: TGTGCCAGCAGCTTAGGCCAGGCCACTGAAGCTTTCTTT.

The chain has TRBV9 and TRBJ2-1; 11 bases are shared with TRBD2. Germline V CDR1 and CDR2: SGDLS, YYNGEE. CDR3 size: 16 residues. V dropped 3 bases and J dropped 4; count of bases not matched to a gene: 6. The CDR3 protein is CASSEKTSGVYNEQFF. Written as DNA, the CDR3 is TGTGCCAGCAGCGAAAAGACTAGCGGGGTTTACAATGAGCAGTTCTTC.

This clone was recorded only once. The rearrangement joins TRBV5-1 to TRBJ2-5, with 14 bases aligning to TRBD2. The CDR3 spans 16 residues. The ends lost 5 bases at V and 7 bases at J; junction bases unmatched: 10. Germline V gene sequence: CDR1 SGHRS, CDR2 YFSETQ. DNA for the CDR3: TGCGCCAGCAGGAAGGGGACTAGCGGGGGTGGCGGGACCCAGTACTTC. Its protein is CASRKGTSGGGGTQYF.

The chain couples TRBV6-2 or TRBV6-3 to TRBJ2-5; perhaps TRBD2 as D (6 bases). The CDR3 is made up of 14 amino acids. The germline gives CDR1 MNHEY, CDR2 SVGEGT. V dropped 5 bases and J dropped 3 bases, with 13 bases sitting between them. CDR3 coding DNA: TGTGCCAGCAGTCGAAGCGGGCGGAAAGAGACCCAGTACTTC. Its protein is CASSRSGRKETQYF.

The rearrangement uses TRBV7-9 and TRBJ1-5; D perhaps matches TRBD1 (5 bases). The germline CDR1 and CDR2 sequences are SEHNR and FQNEAQ (reference sequence). Between the trimmed V and J ends, which lost 1 base and 3 bases, there was a span of 13 bases. This CDR3 has 16 amino acids. The CDR3 sequence is CASSLGDAAPNQPQHF. CDR3 nucleotide sequence: TGTGCCAGCAGCTTAGGGGACGCAGCCCCCAATCAGCCCCAGCATTTT.

This clone was found a few times. This sequence joins TRBV29-1 and TRBJ1-1; no definite D call. This CDR3 region has 10 residues. V was shortened by 4 bases and J by 3 bases, with 3 bases between the two germline ends. Per the germline V gene, CDR1 is SQVTM and CDR2 is ANQGSEA. The CDR3 DNA reads as TGCAGCGTTGCCTACACTGAAGCTTTCTTT. The encoded protein is CSVAYTEAFF.

This chain joins TRBV4-3 and TRBJ2-5, with 8 positions matching TRBD2. CDR1 and CDR2 from the germline V gene are LGHNA and YSLEER. After removal of 2 bases from V and 7 bases from J, the junction contained 15 bases not matched to a gene. The CDR3 is made up of 17 amino acids. The CDR3 region is CASSQSHGLAESGTQYF. CDR3 sequence (DNA): TGCGCCAGCAGCCAATCCCACGGACTAGCTGAATCGGGGACCCAGTACTTC.